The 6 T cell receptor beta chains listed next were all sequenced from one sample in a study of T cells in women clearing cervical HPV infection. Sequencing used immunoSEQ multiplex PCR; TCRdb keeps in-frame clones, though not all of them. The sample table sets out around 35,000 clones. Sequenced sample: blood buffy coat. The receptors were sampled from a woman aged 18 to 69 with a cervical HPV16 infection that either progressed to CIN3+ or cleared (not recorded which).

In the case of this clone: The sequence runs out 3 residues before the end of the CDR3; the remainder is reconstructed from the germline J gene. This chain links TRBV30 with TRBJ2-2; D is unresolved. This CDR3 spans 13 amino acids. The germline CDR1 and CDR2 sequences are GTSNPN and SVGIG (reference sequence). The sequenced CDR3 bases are TGTGCCTGGAGTTTACCAGGCTCCGAAAAG. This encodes CAWSLPGSEK. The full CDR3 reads CAWSLPGSEKLFF.

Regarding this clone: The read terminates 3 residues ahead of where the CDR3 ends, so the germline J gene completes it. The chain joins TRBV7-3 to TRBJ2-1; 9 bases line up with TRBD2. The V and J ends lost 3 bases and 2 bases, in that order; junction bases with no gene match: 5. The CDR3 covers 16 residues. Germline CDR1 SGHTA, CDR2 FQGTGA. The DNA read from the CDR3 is TGTGCCAGCAGCTTCTTTAGCGGGAGTACCTACAATGAG. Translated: CASSFFSGSTYNE. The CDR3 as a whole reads CASSFFSGSTYNEQFF.

The CDR3 DNA, read in part, is TGTGCCAGCAGCATTACTAGCGGGGCCACAGATACG. Amino acids: CASSITSGATDT. The CDR3 as a whole reads CASSITSGATDTQYF. This chain joins TRBV11-3 and TRBJ2-3; 10 bases map to TRBD2. The sequenced fragment ends 3 residues before the CDR3 boundary, so the rest is inferred from the germline J gene. V shed 5 bases and J 2 bases; nucleotides not matched to a gene: 4. The CDR3 runs to 15 residues. Germline CDR1 and CDR2: SGHNT and YENEEA.

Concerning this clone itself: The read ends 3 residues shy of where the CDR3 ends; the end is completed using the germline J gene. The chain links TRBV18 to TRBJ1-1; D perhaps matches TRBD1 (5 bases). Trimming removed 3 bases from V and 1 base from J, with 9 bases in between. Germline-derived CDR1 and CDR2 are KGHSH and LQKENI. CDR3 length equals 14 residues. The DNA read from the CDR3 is TGTGCCAGCTCACCCTCGGGGGGGAACACTGAA. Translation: CASSPSGGNTE. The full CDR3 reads CASSPSGGNTEAFF.

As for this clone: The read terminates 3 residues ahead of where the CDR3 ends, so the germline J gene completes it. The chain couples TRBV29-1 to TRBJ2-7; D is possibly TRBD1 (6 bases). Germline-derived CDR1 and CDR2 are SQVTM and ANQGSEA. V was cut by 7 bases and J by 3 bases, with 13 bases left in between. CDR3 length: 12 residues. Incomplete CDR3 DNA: TGCAGCGGACGGACAGAATTCTACGAG. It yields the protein CSGRTEFYE. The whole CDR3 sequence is CSGRTEFYEQYF.

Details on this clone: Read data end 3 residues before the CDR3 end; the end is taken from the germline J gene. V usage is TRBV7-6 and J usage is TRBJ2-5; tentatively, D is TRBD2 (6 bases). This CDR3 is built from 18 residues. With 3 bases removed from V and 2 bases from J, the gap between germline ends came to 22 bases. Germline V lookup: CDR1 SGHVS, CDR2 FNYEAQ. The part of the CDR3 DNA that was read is TGTGCCAGCAGCTTTCGCCCGCCCGAGGACTATATTCAAGAGACC. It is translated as CASSFRPPEDYIQET. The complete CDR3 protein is CASSFRPPEDYIQETQYF.